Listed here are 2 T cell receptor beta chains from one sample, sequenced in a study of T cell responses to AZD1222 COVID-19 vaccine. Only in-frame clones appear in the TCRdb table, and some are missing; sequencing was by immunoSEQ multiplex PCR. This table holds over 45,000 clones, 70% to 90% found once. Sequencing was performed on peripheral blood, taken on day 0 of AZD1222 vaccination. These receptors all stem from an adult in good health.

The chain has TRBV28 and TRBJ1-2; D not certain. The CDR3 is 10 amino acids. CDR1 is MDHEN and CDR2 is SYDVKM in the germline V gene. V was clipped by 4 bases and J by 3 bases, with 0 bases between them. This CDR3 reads CASSYYGYTF. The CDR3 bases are TGTGCCAGCAGTTACTATGGCTACACCTTC.

CDR3 nucleotides: TGTGCCAGCAGTCGGACAGGATTCTACGAGCAGTACTTC. Its protein product is CASSRTGFYEQYF. V is TRBV28 and J is TRBJ2-7, with TRBD1 matching 7 bases. V was pared by 5 bases and J by 3 bases, with 4 bases of the junction left unmatched. The germline gives CDR1 MDHEN, CDR2 SYDVKM. The CDR3 length is 13 residues.